Listed below are T cell receptor beta chains from one sample, sequenced in a study of shared clonotypes between healthy human individuals. Repertoires were generated with immunoSEQ multiplex PCR, while TCRdb's copy carries only in-frame clones and drops some. Of around 2.3 million clones in the sample, under 97% are singletons; the top ten hold about 0.13%. The sequenced sample consisted of naive CD4+ T cells sorted from blood. The receptors were sampled from a man between 18 and 35 years old in good health. The CDR3 runs from the conserved cysteine through the conserved F or W.

v_gene,j_gene,CDR3aa
TRBV30,TRBJ1-3,CAWSTTGLRNTIYF
TRBV19,TRBJ2-7,CASSDTGGAYEQYF
TRBV2,TRBJ1-4,CASRTGTSNEKLFF
TRBV18,TRBJ2-1,CASSPPTSSYNEQFF
TRBV7-7,TRBJ2-3,CASSLVSGSREYF
TRBV5-6,TRBJ2-7,CASSLWDHEQYF
TRBV5-1,TRBJ2-5,CASSGTGIQETQYF
TRBV27,TRBJ2-2,CASSLSGLGLAGELFF
TRBV4-1,TRBJ2-1,CASSQGAGGNNEQFF
TRBV5-1,TRBJ1-3,CASSNGGSGNTIYF
TRBV28,TRBJ2-1,CASSRTGNTYNEQFF
TRBV6-5,TRBJ2-1,CASSYSTGEQFF
TRBV5-1,TRBJ1-4,CASSLDGTGVQKLFF
TRBV6-5,TRBJ1-1,CASSTGGDVTEAFF
TRBV5-1,TRBJ2-7,CASSFQGSSYEQYF
TRBV7-8,TRBJ2-7,CASTLRSSLAYEQYF
TRBV5-4,TRBJ1-2,CASREGQGAAGYTF
TRBV27,TRBJ2-1,CASSPNIDRVYNEQFF
TRBV2,TRBJ2-3,CASSRTTRMGAVTDTQYF
TRBV5-4,TRBJ2-7,CASSPGALSSGPYEQYF
TRBV11-2,TRBJ1-2,CASSLRENSNYGYTF
TRBV6-5,TRBJ1-2,CASSTDSSRGYTF